The present entry profiles one T cell receptor (beta chain) with its context. What it recognizes is unknown. The data were obtained in a study of shared clonotypes between healthy human individuals. Overall study results and limits: Tissues were not sampled, only blood, and their repertoires likely differ. Sequencing depth was a factor that was expected to affect clonotype sharing among donors.

The assay was carried out at the deep level. TCRdb keeps only in-frame clones here, not all; method: immunoSEQ multiplex PCR. In the table there are around 750,000 clones, around two thirds of which are singletons. Trimming took 4 bases from V and 6 from J, leaving 19 bases between them. Germline V gives CDR1 MRHNA, CDR2 SNTAGT. The CDR3 runs to 16 residues. The chain has TRBV6-4 and TRBJ2-1, with D perhaps TRBD2 (6 bases). Sequences were obtained from memory CD4+ T cells sorted from blood. Subset in this sample: CD45RA-negative fraction. The TCR sequence derives from a woman aged 30 to 39 in good health. DNA of the CDR3: TGTGCCAGCAGTGTAACCGGGACTGGTCTCCTCAATGAGCAGTTCTTC. Amino acids: CASSVTGTGLLNEQFF.